These T cell receptor beta chains were read from a single sample in a study of T cell responses to AZD1222 COVID-19 vaccine. The table came from immunoSEQ multiplex PCR; TCRdb's copy has only in-frame clones and leaves some out. The profile covers over 100,000 clones, with around 90% appearing a single time and 4% to 6% taken by the ten largest. The specimen comprised peripheral blood, sampled on day 0 of AZD1222 vaccination. Receptors originate from an adult in good health. Both conserved end residues are part of each CDR3. A D gene is named only where the DNA matches it firmly. Part of the rows lack a size; the others show once, few, many or a class for expanded clones.

v_gene	d_gene	abundance	j_gene	CDR3nt	CDR3aa
TRBV7-9	TRBD1	-	TRBJ1-4	TGTGCCAGCAGCCCACTACCGGGACAGGGCAATGAAAAACTGTTTTTT	CASSPLPGQGNEKLFF
TRBV6-2/TRBV6-3	-	-	TRBJ1-1	TGTGCCAGCAGTTACTCGACCCGGGTTGAAGCTTTCTTT	CASSYSTRVEAFF
TRBV7-2	-	-	TRBJ2-3	TGTGCCAGCAGCTCGGAGAGCAGTGAGGATACGCAGTATTTT	CASSSESSEDTQYF
TRBV11-3	-	-	TRBJ2-7	TGTGCCAGCAGCTTAGATTCCAGGGTCCCCCAAAACTACGAGCAGTACTTC	CASSLDSRVPQNYEQYF
TRBV7-2	TRBD1	-	TRBJ1-1	TGTGCCAGCAGCTTAGGGGGACAGACAAACACTGAAGCTTTCTTT	CASSLGGQTNTEAFF
TRBV21-1	-	-	TRBJ1-1	TGTGCCAGCAGCAAAGTAGGGTCAGGTTGGGGGAACACTGAAGCTTTCTTT	CASSKVGSGWGNTEAFF
TRBV7-8	-	-	TRBJ1-2	TGTGCCAGCAGCTTAGGCGGGAACAACTATGGCTACACCTTC	CASSLGGNNYGYTF
TRBV7-9	-	-	TRBJ2-5	TGTGCCAGCAGCTTACAGGGCCAGACTCAAGAGACCCAGTACTTC	CASSLQGQTQETQYF
TRBV27	-	-	TRBJ1-5	TGTGCCAGCAGTTTAGAGGATTATAGCAATCAGCCCCAGCATTTT	CASSLEDYSNQPQHF
TRBV3-1/TRBV3-2	-	-	TRBJ2-3	TGTGCCAGCTCTGGGCCAGATACGCAGTATTTT	CASSGPDTQYF
TRBV7-2	-	-	TRBJ2-3	TGTGCCAGCAGCTTAGCGCAGGGCGATACGCAGTATTTT	CASSLAQGDTQYF
TRBV12-5	TRBD1	-	TRBJ1-5	TGTGCTAGTGGCACTAAGGACAGGGATGGGAATCAGCCCCAGCATTTT	CASGTKDRDGNQPQHF
TRBV5-6	-	-	TRBJ1-2	TGTGCCAGCAGCTACGGGACAACTAACTATGGCTACACCTTC	CASSYGTTNYGYTF
TRBV9	-	once	TRBJ1-2	TGTGCCAGCAGCGTAGGAGCAGGAGTAGATGGCTACACCTTC	CASSVGAGVDGYTF
TRBV28	-	-	TRBJ1-1	TGTGCCAGCAGTACGTATTACATCCAGGGGAGCACTGAAGCTTTCTTT	CASSTYYIQGSTEAFF
TRBV11-2	-	-	TRBJ2-7	TGTGCCAGCAGCTTAGAAGCGGCGCCCCACTACGAGCAGTACTTC	CASSLEAAPHYEQYF
TRBV2	-	-	TRBJ1-4	TGTGCCAGCAGTCCACTGACAGTCGTGGGGGAAAAACTGTTTTTT	CASSPLTVVGEKLFF
TRBV7-2	-	-	TRBJ2-4	TGTGCCAGCAGCTTAGCCAGGGAAAACATTCAGTACTTC	CASSLARENIQYF
TRBV6-5	-	-	TRBJ1-5	TGTGCCAGCGGCGCCCGAGAGGCCCAGCATTTT	CASGAREAQHF
TRBV28	-	-	TRBJ1-2	TGTGCCAGCAGTTTAGCGGGGGCGAGAGGCTACACCTTC	CASSLAGARGYTF
TRBV19	TRBD2	-	TRBJ2-3	TGTGCCAGTACAATTAACCGGGCGGGAGAAACAGATACGCAGTATTTT	CASTINRAGETDTQYF
TRBV5-4	-	-	TRBJ1-2	TGTGCCAGCAGCGAACAGGGTAGGGGTGGCTACACCTTC	CASSEQGRGGYTF
TRBV11-2	-	-	TRBJ2-7	TGTGCCAGCAGCCAGATAGGCGGGGCCCGCTCCTACGAGCAGTACTTC	CASSQIGGARSYEQYF
TRBV6-2/TRBV6-3	-	-	TRBJ2-1	TGTGCCAGCAGTTACTCGAGCAGGGATATGGGCTCCTACAATGAGCAGTTCTTC	CASSYSSRDMGSYNEQFF
TRBV5-1	-	-	TRBJ1-5	TGCGCCAGCAGCTTAGGTCCTTCGGGTAGTAGCAATCAGCCCCAGCATTTT	CASSLGPSGSSNQPQHF
TRBV5-8	-	-	TRBJ2-5	TGTGCCAGCAGCGAAGCCCCGGGATGGGAGACCCAGTACTTC	CASSEAPGWETQYF